The present TCR beta chain was sequenced within a study of cytomegalovirus exposure and HLA in healthy donors. Study details: An early data release held about 85 million unique TCRs from HLA-typed donors. Genotyping of some 390 donors showed that 65% to 90% belonged to the Caucasian-associated ancestry cluster. Study-wide points: Altogether, 164 TCR beta chains were recorded as cytomegalovirus-associated.

In regard to this clone: Its antigen is unidentified.

Primers for the PCR totalled 60 Vbeta and 13 Jbeta. Measured with immunoSEQ multiplex PCR; TCRdb has only the in-frame clones, and not every one. The repertoire includes approximately 110,000 clones, 65% to 80% of them detected once, and around 5% sits in the top ten. This clonotype originated in a man aged 30-40 years in good health and CMV-seropositive. Sequencing was performed on PBMCs.

DNA for the CDR3: TGTGCCAGCAGGGAGGATCCGATCCGGAGGACTGAAGCTTTCTTT. This encodes CASREDPIRRTEAFF. V usage is TRBV6-1 and J usage is TRBJ1-1; D is uncertain. Germline loops: CDR1 MNHNS, CDR2 SASEGT. The V end was cut by 6 bases, the J end by 5 bases, with 19 bases between. This CDR3 has 15 amino acids.